One and the same sample provided the 6 T cell receptor beta chains below, sequenced in a study of blood T cell repertoires in COVID-19. Generated by immunoSEQ multiplex PCR, the TCRdb table keeps only in-frame clones and is missing some. The sample comprises about 140,000 clones, around 90% of which are singletons, and over 9.5% rests with the top ten. Input material: peripheral blood. The receptors were sampled from a man aged 55 to 69 with active or convalescent COVID-19.

This chain links TRBV7-6 with TRBJ2-3; 9 nucleotides match TRBD2. The junction had 14 bases not matched to a gene; V was cut back by 4 bases and J by 6 bases. The CDR3 contains 17 residues. Germline CDR1 and CDR2: SGHVS and FNYEAQ. The CDR3 reads CASSSEEGGRARDTQYF. The CDR3 DNA reads as TGTGCCAGCAGCTCAGAGGAGGGCGGGAGGGCCCGTGATACGCAGTATTTT.

The chain employs TRBV9 and TRBJ2-7; 8 bases match TRBD2. The CDR3 loop spans 14 amino acids. The germline gives CDR1 SGDLS, CDR2 YYNGEE. The junction had 4 bases not matched to a gene; V was cut back by 5 bases and J by 0 bases. CDR3 in amino acids: CASSLTSASYEQYF. CDR3 DNA sequence: TGTGCCAGCAGTTTGACTAGCGCCTCCTACGAGCAGTACTTC.

The rearrangement joins TRBV27 to TRBJ1-2, with D perhaps TRBD1 (6 bases). CDR3 length: 13 residues. CDR1 MNHEY and CDR2 SMNVEV come from the germline V gene (reference sequence). V lost 2 bases and J 7 bases, leaving 11 bases between the germline ends. CDR3: CASSLSRGIGYTF. The CDR3 region has the DNA TGTGCCAGCAGTTTAAGCAGGGGTATTGGCTACACCTTC.

V usage is TRBV5-4 and J usage is TRBJ2-5, with no clear D. The CDR3 loop spans 14 amino acids. Trimming removed 0 bases at V and 5 bases at J, with 11 bases between. Germline V CDR1 and CDR2: SGHNT, YYREEE (reference sequence). The CDR3 is CASSLGTVYETQYF. DNA for the CDR3: TGTGCCAGCAGCTTGGGTACAGTTTATGAGACCCAGTACTTC.

In the case of this clone: The identical CDR3 is also encoded by other nucleotide sequences in the sample. The J gene is TRBJ2-7, the V gene TRBV20-1; 9 bases agree with TRBD2. The CDR3 spans 14 residues. After removal of 3 bases from V and 2 bases from J, the junction contained 5 bases not matched to a gene. Germline CDR1 and CDR2: DFQATT and SNEGSKA (reference sequence). The CDR3 DNA reads as TGCAGTGCTAGTTTGACTAGCGGTACCTACGAGCAGTACTTC. Its protein product is CSASLTSGTYEQYF.

This chain joins TRBV27 and TRBJ1-6; weak D call: TRBD1 (5 bases). Trimming cost V 4 bases and J 4 bases, with 8 bases left between them. Germline V gives CDR1 MNHEY, CDR2 SMNVEV (reference sequence). This CDR3 is 14 amino acids long. The CDR3 DNA sequence: TGTGCCAGCAGTTCACGACAGTATAATTCACCCCTCCACTTT. Translating it yields CASSSRQYNSPLHF.